The subject of this entry is one T cell receptor beta chain. The antigen remains unidentified. A much larger clone differs by one base, so this may be a read error. Within the sample, other DNA sequences also encode this same CDR3. This entry belongs to a study of shared clonotypes between healthy human individuals. Study-level background: Three CD4 naive, three CD4 memory, two CD8 naive and one CD8 memory plate were used per donor. General observations from the study: Clonotype sharing among donors was thought likely to change with sequencing depth. Rarefaction gave evidence that sorted-subset sequencing remained incomplete despite large depth.

This CDR3 has 12 amino acids. V was clipped by 1 base and J by 6 bases, with 3 bases between them. The germline V gene has CDR1 SGHAT and CDR2 FQNNGV. TCRdb keeps only in-frame clones here, not all; method: immunoSEQ multiplex PCR. Of about 1 million clones listed, roughly 80% were seen once; the top ten hold roughly 1.4%. A CD45RA+ naive subset and a CD45RA-negative memory subset were split from CD4+ cells. The chain couples TRBV11-2 to TRBJ2-2; no clear D gene. The sample comprised memory CD4+ T cells sorted from blood. Subset of the sample: CD45RA-negative fraction. This clonotype was obtained from a man between 18 and 35 years old in good health. As DNA, the CDR3 is TGTGCCAGCAGCTTAGTGGCCGGGGAGCTGTTTTTT. Translating gives CASSLVAGELFF.